This T cell receptor beta chain appears in the sequencing data of a study of cytomegalovirus exposure and HLA in healthy donors (dated by TCRdb to the late 2010s). A note on the overall study: In an earlier analysis of under 600 of the donors, 276 Gb of sequence data and 100 million or so unique TCR beta sequences from about 179 million T cells were reported. An early release that covered roughly 600 HLA-typed donors contained approximately 320 gigabases of sequencing data and tens of millions of unique TCR sequences. Of the 300 to 450 genotyped donors, 65% to 90% were placed in the genetic ancestry cluster associated with self-reported Caucasian donors. The study was designed to test whether signatures of past pathogen exposure could be identified by cataloging public T cell receptors. The T cell repertoires of 700 or so subjects were profiled by immunosequencing and related to cytomegalovirus serostatus. In addition to the first cohort of roughly 700 subjects, a separate validation cohort of under 150 different subjects was used. To predict cytomegalovirus infection status, the study brought together high-throughput TCR immunosequencing, statistical association of individual TCRs with disease status, and machine learning. A later analysis re-analyzed previously published TCR beta repertoires from approximately 670 donors and added high-resolution HLA genotyping to study TCR occurrence patterns. Rather than using new phenotypic data, the later analysis identified candidate immune exposures from TCR beta sequences and from how often those sequences occurred across donors. In an earlier analysis of roughly 540 of the donors, high-throughput TCR beta sequencing was used to judge whether each TCR beta V gene segment behaved as functional or pseudogenic. Alongside the repertoire data, information on donor age, sex, ethnicity and CMV serostatus was compiled. In a later genetic analysis, genome-wide SNP genotypes for about 55% of the roughly 670 donors were used, and that subset was treated as a discovery cohort. All discovery cohort repertoires had been generated on a single sequencing platform. HLA typing covered class I and class II loci at four-digit resolution. Typing coverage varied by locus: roughly 620-630 donors for A, B, C, DRB1 and DQB1; 500 to 550 for DQA1; about 570 for DPA1; around 450 for DPB1. Because of strong linkage in the cohort, a few DR-DQ haplotypes were treated as single units for association and clustering. Among about 400 genotyped donors of the cohort, an average of roughly 230,000 unique TCR beta nucleotide sequences was sequenced per donor, of which approximately 19% were non-productive. Study-wide conclusions, independent of this receptor: An association between a missense DCLRE1C variant and V-gene and J-gene trimming of TCR beta chains was found in a later genetic analysis and replicated in an independent cohort. In a later analysis, HLA-associated TCR beta chains were found to be more clonally expanded and to have lower generation probabilities than equally common non-associated chains. The authors suggested that the approach could potentially be extended to other disease states and immunological phenotypes. A further reported finding was that TCR beta sequences accurately predicted the HLA-A and HLA-B alleles for most subjects in the first cohort. In vitro tests confirmed that a few of the cytomegalovirus-associated TCR beta chains recognize cytomegalovirus antigens. Correlated functional status among segregating V segments might be attributable to linkage disequilibrium, but an unknown experimental factor could not be ruled out. In a later genetic analysis, fewer N-insertions in productive TCRs were reported among donors in an Asian-associated ancestry cluster than the roughly 710-donor mean. The study gave a list of 150 to 200 TCR beta chains associated with cytomegalovirus. Sequencing depth was assumed to be roughly uniform across donors in the presence/absence analyses, though that assumption may not hold. A later analysis associated about 17,000 TCR beta sequences with specific HLA alleles at a false discovery rate of 0.05. Several of the top co-occurrence clusters appeared to be linked to parvovirus B19, influenza, CMV and Epstein-Barr virus, according to a later analysis. Because counts were too low, 15 to 20 rarely observed V segments, including chromosome 9 orphons, were left out of the earlier analysis of a few hundred of the donors. HLA typing was unavailable for some donors at each locus, so association tests used only the typed subset. According to a later analysis, TCR association rates differed among HLA loci, with DRB1 alleles showing the most associated TCRs and HLA-C alleles showing the fewest. In this cohort, only TCR beta chains were sequenced, and detectable features were limited by the absence of alpha or paired-chain data. In both the original and validation cohorts, the classifier was reported to diagnose cytomegalovirus status with high specificity and sensitivity. When HLA alleles, especially DR and DQ, strongly co-occurred, TCR associations were difficult to assign to individual alleles. For the cohort, immune exposure information was limited to CMV serostatus. In a later analysis, most CMV-associated TCR beta chains were found to appear HLA-restricted, with HLA associations seemingly driven largely by CMV exposure. A group of highly shared sequence variants was considered likely to be a technical artifact of the sequencing pipeline. An earlier analysis of approximately 590 of the donors showed that most TCR beta V segments appeared in productive rearrangements either about 87% or about 30% of the time, which broadly matched IMGT annotations. Most TCR sequences were observed very rarely across donors, whereas some public TCRs were present in many individuals.

In total, 666 healthy bone marrow donors made up the cohort. Cohort members were all nominally healthy when sampled, although unrecorded immune exposures were likely present. The donor tested CMV seropositive and was one of the 289 seropositive cohort members. Every donor gave a peripheral blood sample, and the peripheral blood mononuclear cells from that sample were used for TCR beta sequencing. The Qiagen DNeasy Blood Extraction Kit was used to extract genomic DNA from the blood cell samples. Libraries were made using the immunoSEQ multiplex PCR assay. For the multiplex PCR, a mixture combining 60 forward primers for TCR Vbeta segments and 13 reverse primers for TCR Jbeta segments was used. The CDR3 region of rearranged TCR beta genes was amplified from genomic DNA with a multiplex PCR assay. The Illumina HiSeq System was used to sequence the amplified TCR beta libraries as 87-base-pair reads. The study's processing was this. In a later analysis, tens of millions of unique TCR beta chains were counted across the roughly 610 repertoires, and roughly 11 million of these chains were shared by at least two donors. A nearest-neighbor algorithm error-corrected the raw reads and collapsed the reads into unique sequences, merging closely related sequences to remove PCR and sequencing errors. CDR3 sequences were aligned to IMGT reference sequences to assign V, D and J gene segments. For a sequence to be retained, a match of at least six nucleotides to both a V gene segment and a J gene segment was required. A rearrangement counted as productive if the CDR3 had no stop codons and remained in frame with V and J, and every other rearrangement counted as non-productive. Following IMGT convention, CDR3 was defined as the stretch from the second conserved V-encoded cysteine up to the conserved J-encoded phenylalanine. Sequences without an unambiguous match to a single V gene segment were excluded from the earlier analysis of 587 of the donors. In an earlier analysis of 587 of the donors, V segments were called functional above 56.7% productive rearrangements and were called segregating when the between-donor standard deviation exceeded 5%. A statistical classification framework was developed to diagnose cytomegalovirus status using the catalog of TCR beta chain sequences. V and J gene assignment, in a later analysis, came from comparing TCR nucleotide sequences with IMGT/GENE-DB human TR gene sequences. A later analysis assigned CDR3 sequences and most-parsimonious VDJ recombination scenarios with the TCRdist pipeline. A later analysis defined each TCR beta chain by its CDR3 amino acid sequence plus V-gene family, and excluded reads lacking a unique V-gene family. To address suspected cross-contamination and a sequencing artifact, a later analysis removed 592 highly shared, low-generation-probability nucleotide sequences. In a later analysis, a clonal expansion index was calculated for each public chain from normalized within-repertoire ranks of inferred template counts. A later analysis computed generation probabilities with a VDJ recombination model fitted to out-of-frame rearrangements, and checked the results against IGoR. A later analysis scored TCR-TCR, TCR-HLA and TCR-CMV co-occurrence with hypergeometric tests, applying a repertoire-size bias correction to TCR pairs. In a later analysis, false discovery rates were estimated by permuting HLA or CMV assignments 20 times. In a later analysis, co-occurring TCRs were grouped using DBSCAN, with TCRdist sequence similarity added in when clustering inside HLA-allele-positive subsets. For co-occurrence clustering, repertoires with fewer than 30,000 or more than 120,000 public chains were excluded, along with four or five repertoires with anomalous nucleotide sharing. TCRdb carries this immuneACCESS record with in-frame sequences only. Its versions omit some clonotypes, under half of them owing to an unresolved V gene in the studies checked, with the rest unexplained. V and J calls and clone size are as listed in that table; D and trimming were resolved from the DNA. The sample table records some 98,000 clones; 70% to 80% of these occur just once. The top ten clones comprise 10% to 11% of the sample.

Comments on this clone: This clone's antigen is unknown. Base quality data are lacking; no much larger clone is found one base away.

Sequencing was done on a sample of PBMCs. The clonotype originates from a man aged 18 to 29 in good health and CMV-seropositive.

In nucleotide form, the sequence is TGTGCCAGCGGTTGGACAGGGCTGAACACTGAAGCTTTCTTT. Translated, it reads CASGWTGLNTEAFF. Recombination joined TRBV2 with TRBJ1-1, with 8 central nucleotides matching TRBD1. Clipping removes 8 bases from V and 0 bases from J, with 5 as the unmatched junction base count. In the germline V gene, CDR1 corresponds to SNHLY and CDR2 to FYNNEI. The cysteine opens and the phenylalanine closes a CDR3 of 14 amino acids. Of all the DNA, just the CDR3 is kept, 42 bases in frame from base 1.